This T cell receptor beta chain was obtained from a study of blood T cells in healthy people across ages. Findings of the study overall: Observed TCR beta diversity per million T cells went down as age went up. This fall followed a roughly linear course with age. Researchers report that TCR beta diversity correlated strongly with naive T cell percentage.

On this clonotype: Its antigen is unidentified.

Healthy Caucasians from Russia aged roughly 6 to 90 served as donors. Total RNA, at least 5 micrograms per sample, was extracted from PBMCs. Primed by a sample-barcoded 5' primer and a J-beta primer mix, a second PCR proceeded for about 7 to 11 cycles. TCRdb re-derived calls from the 5' RACE reads in MiXCR, one entry per CDR3 protein. This sample yields around 1.5 million distinct CDR3 sequences, of which 42% are seen a single time; roughly 7.7% belongs to the top ten. Sequenced material: blood. The TCR sequence derives from a young woman in good health.

The CDR3 protein is CASSFPLAGGGTDTQYF. DNA for the CDR3: TGTGCCAGCAGCTTTCCCCTAGCGGGAGGAGGCACAGATACGCAGTATTTT. V is TRBV7-9 and J is TRBJ2-3, with 11 bases matching TRBD2. CDR1 is SEHNR, CDR2 FQNEAQ, per germline (reference sequence). CDR3 length equals 17 residues. V shed 3 bases and J 1 base; nucleotides not matched to a gene: 6.